The rows below give T cell receptor beta chains drawn from one sample of a study of T cell responses to AZD1222 COVID-19 vaccine. Assay: immunoSEQ multiplex PCR; the TCRdb copy retains only in-frame clones and omits some. The sample lists some 130,000 clones; roughly 87% were seen once. The material was peripheral blood, obtained on day 0 of AZD1222 vaccination. The receptors stem from an adult in good health. CDR3s include the opening cysteine and the closing phenylalanine or tryptophan. A D gene is named only where the DNA matches it firmly. Clone sizes are given selectively: once, few, many, or a class where the clone is expanded.

NA | TRBJ2-7 | NA | TRBV18 | TGTGCCAGCTCACCACGGGGGGACGAGCAGTACTTC | CASSPRGDEQYF
NA | TRBJ2-1 | NA | TRBV29-1 | TGCAGCGTCCGGGACAACTCCTACAATGAGCAGTTCTTC | CSVRDNSYNEQFF
NA | TRBJ2-5 | NA | TRBV10-3 | TGTGCCATCAGCCCCGACAGATATCAAGAGACCCAGTACTTC | CAISPDRYQETQYF
NA | TRBJ1-6 | NA | TRBV19 | TGTGCCAGTTCGACAGGCCGACTTAATTCACCCCTCCACTTT | CASSTGRLNSPLHF
NA | TRBJ2-2 | NA | TRBV7-9 | TGTGCCACCCTCGAGTCACGGCAGGGTACTTCCGGGGAGCTGTTTTTT | CATLESRQGTSGELFF
NA | TRBJ1-6 | TRBD1 | TRBV5-1 | TGCGCCAGCAGCTTGCAACCTCCGGGACAGGGGAATTCACCCCTCCACTTT | CASSLQPPGQGNSPLHF
NA | TRBJ1-2 | NA | TRBV15 | TGTGCCACCAGCAGAGATCAAACAGGCTATGGCTACACCTTC | CATSRDQTGYGYTF
NA | TRBJ1-1 | TRBD1 | TRBV6-2/TRBV6-3 | TGTGCCAGCAGTGATAGGTCCAGGGGGTCGAACACTGAAGCTTTCTTT | CASSDRSRGSNTEAFF
NA | TRBJ2-7 | TRBD1 | TRBV5-6 | TGTGCCAGCAGCCTTCCCGGGACAGGGACTTACGAGCAGTACTTC | CASSLPGTGTYEQYF
NA | TRBJ2-7 | NA | TRBV19 | TGTGCCAGTACCGGACAGGGAGGGTCCTACGAGCAGTACTTC | CASTGQGGSYEQYF
NA | TRBJ1-5 | NA | TRBV5-6 | TGTGCCAGCAGCTTGGAAGGGGACAATCAGCCCCAGCATTTT | CASSLEGDNQPQHF
NA | TRBJ2-7 | TRBD1 | TRBV27 | TGTGCCAGCAGTGTCCGGGACAGGCTGTCTGGGCAGTACTTC | CASSVRDRLSGQYF
NA | TRBJ2-1 | TRBD2 | TRBV7-2 | TGTGCCAGCAGTACTAGCGGGGGCCACAATGAGCAGTTCTTC | CASSTSGGHNEQFF
NA | TRBJ1-2 | TRBD1 | TRBV7-2 | TGTGCCAGCAGCTCGACAGGGTTGGGCTATGGCTACACCTTC | CASSSTGLGYGYTF
NA | TRBJ2-7 | TRBD2 | TRBV6-2/TRBV6-3 | TGTGCCAGCAGTCGTGCGGGACTAGCCACCTACGAGCAGTACTTC | CASSRAGLATYEQYF
NA | TRBJ1-5 | NA | TRBV5-6 | TGTGCCAGCAGCGGACGTTCTAGCAATCAGCCCCAGCATTTT | CASSGRSSNQPQHF
NA | TRBJ1-5 | NA | TRBV12-3/TRBV12-4 | TGTGCCAGCAGGGGGGGATCTCAGCCCCAGCATTTT | CASRGGSQPQHF
NA | TRBJ2-2 | NA | TRBV6-5 | TGTGCCACCTTGACAGGGAACACCGGGGAGCTGTTTTTT | CATLTGNTGELFF
NA | TRBJ2-7 | NA | TRBV6-5 | TGTGCCAGCAGTTACTCTTATGACAGGACCCTCGAGCAGTACTTC | CASSYSYDRTLEQYF
NA | TRBJ1-4 | NA | TRBV5-6 | TGTGCCAGCAGCATTGTTGGGGGGCCCAATGAAAAACTGTTTTTT | CASSIVGGPNEKLFF
NA | TRBJ2-1 | TRBD1 | TRBV5-1 | TGCGCCAGCAGCTTCGGGACAGGGGACCTTAATGAGCAGTTCTTC | CASSFGTGDLNEQFF
once | TRBJ1-5 | NA | TRBV7-9 | TGTGCCAGCAGCTTAGCGGGGGCCGACAATCAGCCCCAGCATTTT | CASSLAGADNQPQHF
NA | TRBJ1-1 | TRBD1 | TRBV6-1 | TGTGCCAGCAGTGAATGGAGTCAGGGGGAGGCTGAAGCTTTCTTT | CASSEWSQGEAEAFF
NA | TRBJ2-7 | NA | TRBV7-2 | TGTGCCAGCAGCGAGGTCGGGTACGAGCAGTACTTC | CASSEVGYEQYF
NA | TRBJ1-3 | NA | TRBV7-6 | TGTGCCAGCAGCTTAGTGGTGGGGCAGACCTCTGGAAACACCATATATTTT | CASSLVVGQTSGNTIYF
NA | TRBJ2-7 | NA | TRBV10-3 | TGTGCCATCAGTGGCGTCGAGAGCTCCTACGAGCAGTACTTC | CAISGVESSYEQYF
once | TRBJ2-4 | NA | TRBV10-3 | TGTGCCATCAGTGAGGGTGGGGGGCGAGCGAACATTCAGTACTTC | CAISEGGGRANIQYF
NA | TRBJ2-7 | TRBD1 | TRBV5-5 | TGTGCCAGCAGCTGGGGACAGGGTCCATCCTACGAGCAGTACTTC | CASSWGQGPSYEQYF
NA | TRBJ1-5 | NA | TRBV12-1 | TGTGCCAGCAGCGCGGGGACACAGGGAGATCAGCCCCAGCATTTT | CASSAGTQGDQPQHF
once | TRBJ1-6 | NA | TRBV6-4 | TGTGCCAGCAGTGAGGGCAGCCGAAATTCACCCCTCCACTTT | CASSEGSRNSPLHF
NA | TRBJ2-7 | TRBD1 | TRBV30 | TGTGCCGGGGGGGACAGGGAGGACTACGAGCAGTACTTC | CAGGDREDYEQYF
NA | TRBJ2-6 | NA | TRBV5-5 | TGTGCCAGCAGCTTGTCAGCAATAGCGGTAGCATTCTCTGGGGCCAACGTCCTGACTTTC | CASSLSAIAVAFSGANVLTF
few | TRBJ1-1 | NA | TRBV24-1 | TGTGCCACCAGTGATGGCACTGAAGCTTTCTTT | CATSDGTEAFF
few | TRBJ1-1 | NA | TRBV7-2 | TGTGCCAGCAGCATCAGCAGCTACACTGAAGCTTTCTTT | CASSISSYTEAFF
NA | TRBJ1-5 | NA | TRBV7-9 | TGTGCCAGCAGCCTAACAGGAAATAGCAATCAGCCCCAGCATTTT | CASSLTGNSNQPQHF